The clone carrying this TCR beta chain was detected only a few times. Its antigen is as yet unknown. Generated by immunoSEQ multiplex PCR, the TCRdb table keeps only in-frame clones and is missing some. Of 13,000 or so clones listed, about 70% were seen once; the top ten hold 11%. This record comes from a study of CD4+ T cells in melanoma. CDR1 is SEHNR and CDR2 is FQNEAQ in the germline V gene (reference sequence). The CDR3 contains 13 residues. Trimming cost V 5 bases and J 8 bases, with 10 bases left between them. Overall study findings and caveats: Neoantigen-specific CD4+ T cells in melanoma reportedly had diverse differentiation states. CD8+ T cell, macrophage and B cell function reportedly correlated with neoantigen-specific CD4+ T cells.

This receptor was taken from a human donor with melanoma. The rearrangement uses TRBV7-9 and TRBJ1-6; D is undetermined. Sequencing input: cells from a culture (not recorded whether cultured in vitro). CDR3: CASSARWDSPLHF. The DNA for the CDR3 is TGTGCCAGCAGCGCCAGATGGGATTCACCCCTCCACTTT.